These 14 T cell receptor beta chains came from one sample sequenced in a study of blood T cell repertoires in COVID-19. Clones were sequenced by immunoSEQ multiplex PCR, and TCRdb holds only the in-frame ones, with some missing. The sample records 200,000 to 250,000 clones, around 89% being singletons. The sequenced sample consisted of PBMCs or T cells enriched from blood (not recorded which). The receptors originated from a man aged 30 to 39 who had been exposed to COVID-19.

The chain couples TRBV24-1 to TRBJ1-1; D might be TRBD1 (6 bases). V was clipped by 1 base and J by 1 base, with 15 bases between them. The germline gives CDR1 KGHDR, CDR2 SFDVKD. CDR3 length: 17 residues. The CDR3 protein is CATSDLRGIGKNTEAFF. CDR3 sequence (DNA): TGTGCCACCAGTGATTTAAGGGGGATCGGGAAGAACACTGAAGCTTTCTTT.

The rearrangement uses TRBV11-2 and TRBJ2-2; 7 nucleotides align to TRBD1. Germline assignment: CDR1 SGHAT and CDR2 FQNNGV. Trimming at V came to 7 bases and at J to 5 bases, leaving 13 bases not matched to a gene. CDR3 length: 16 residues. The CDR3 DNA sequence: TGTGCCAGCAACCCCGTTACAGGGGAGAAGACCGGGGAGCTGTTTTTT. Amino acid sequence: CASNPVTGEKTGELFF.

V and J are TRBV4-3 and TRBJ2-1; TRBD2 is a possible D gene (6 bases). The V end lost 0 bases, the J end lost 9 bases, and 18 bases lay between the germline ends. The CDR3 is made up of 16 amino acids. The germline CDR1 and CDR2 sequences are LGHNA and YSLEER. The CDR3 reads CASSQDVRLVGREQFF. DNA for the CDR3: TGCGCCAGCAGCCAAGATGTGAGACTAGTAGGTCGTGAGCAGTTCTTC.

The V and J genes are TRBV6-5 and TRBJ1-3; D gene uncertain. The CDR3 runs 15 residues. Trimming removed 7 bases at V and 2 bases at J, with 15 bases between. CDR1 is MNHEY and CDR2 is SVGAGI in the germline V gene. CDR3 loop: CASTGRVLAGNTIYF. In DNA form, the CDR3 reads TGTGCCAGCACGGGGAGGGTTCTGGCTGGAAACACCATATATTTT.

The chain carries TRBV5-4 and TRBJ2-2; D might be TRBD2 (5 bases). The CDR3 runs 16 residues. Trimming stripped 4 bases from V and 1 base from J, with 14 bases between. Germline assignment: CDR1 SGHNT and CDR2 YYREEE (reference sequence). Here the CDR3 reads CASSPERVMNTGELFF. The CDR3 region has the DNA TGTGCCAGCAGCCCTGAGAGGGTCATGAACACCGGGGAGCTGTTTTTT.

The J gene is TRBJ1-6, the V gene TRBV7-9; D not certain. Deletions cut 4 bases from V and 7 bases from J, with 11 bases between. Germline CDR1 SEHNR, CDR2 FQNEAQ (reference sequence). CDR3 length: 14 residues. The CDR3 coding sequence is TGTGCCAGCAGCTCTGACATGAGAAATTCACCCCTCCACTTT. Its translation is CASSSDMRNSPLHF.

The chain uses TRBV6-1 and TRBJ2-5; 8 bases are a match to TRBD2. Germline V lookup: CDR1 MNHNS, CDR2 SASEGT. CDR3 length equals 14 residues. With 3 bases clipped from V and 9 bases from J, the junction kept 9 bases outside the gene matches. CDR3 amino acids: CASSDQRGLGSQYF. The CDR3 DNA reads TGTGCCAGCAGTGATCAGCGGGGGCTAGGTTCCCAGTACTTC.

The chain carries TRBV19 and TRBJ1-2, with 7 positions matching TRBD1. Germline V gene data show CDR1 as LNHDA and CDR2 as SQIVND (reference sequence). There are 13 residues in the CDR3. V lost 4 bases to trimming and J lost 8 bases; unmatched junction nucleotides: 7. The CDR3: CASSSDRVTGYTF. CDR3 bases: TGTGCCAGTAGTAGCGACAGGGTGACGGGCTACACCTTC.

This chain connects TRBV4-2 to TRBJ2-2, with D possibly TRBD1 on 5 matching bases. The CDR3 runs to 17 residues. The germline CDR1 and CDR2 sequences are LGHNA and YNFKEQ. V gave up 1 base and J gave up 1 base, with 13 bases separating them. The CDR3 sequence is CASSQGLGAKNTGELFF. CDR3 coding DNA: TGTGCCAGCAGCCAAGGATTAGGGGCCAAGAACACCGGGGAGCTGTTTTTT.

The rearrangement links TRBV5-1 to TRBJ2-3; the match to TRBD1 covers 7 bases. CDR1 and CDR2 (germline): SGHRS, YFSETQ. V lost 0 bases, J lost 4 bases, and 14 bases stayed unmatched. CDR3 size: 18 residues. CDR3 coding DNA: TGCGCCAGCAGCTTGGCCCCCCTCGACAGGGACAGCGCAGATACGCAGTATTTT. This encodes CASSLAPLDRDSADTQYF.

The rearrangement joins TRBV30 to TRBJ2-7; D might be TRBD2 (5 bases). With 2 bases removed from V and 0 bases from J, the gap between germline ends came to 11 bases. The CDR3 length is 14 residues. Germline V lookup: CDR1 GTSNPN, CDR2 SVGIG (reference sequence). CDR3 coding DNA: TGTGCCTGGAGTCCTGCCCGGGGCTCCTACGAGCAGTACTTC. It codes for CAWSPARGSYEQYF.

This clone was picked up a small number of times. The DNA of the CDR3 is TGTGCCAGCAGCGACTGGAGGGATACGCAGTATTTT. Translating gives CASSDWRDTQYF. The chain employs TRBV7-2 and TRBJ2-3, with D perhaps matching TRBD2 (5 bases). Germline V gene data show CDR1 as SGHTA and CDR2 as FQGNSA. The CDR3 is 12 residues long. Trimming left V 5 bases short and J 6 bases short, with 9 bases between.

This chain uses TRBV6-2 or TRBV6-3 with TRBJ2-1; D is unresolved. Per germline, CDR1 MNHEY and CDR2 SVGEGT. The V and J ends lost 6 bases and 6 bases respectively, with 15 bases between them. The CDR3 length is 14 residues. CDR3 in DNA: TGTGCCAGCAGCACAACTACGACTGTCAATGAGCAGTTCTTC. This codes for CASSTTTTVNEQFF.

The CDR3 region has the DNA TGCGCCAGCAGCTTGCGCGGGGGGGGAAATCAAGAGACCCAGTACTTC. Protein: CASSLRGGGNQETQYF. The rearrangement uses TRBV5-1 and TRBJ2-5, with TRBD2 identical over 9 bases. Germline-derived CDR1 and CDR2 are SGHRS and YFSETQ. The CDR3 loop spans 16 amino acids. Trimming took 1 base from V and 2 from J; bases not matched to a gene: 6. Complete variable domain (other parts from reference TRBV5-1 and TRBJ2-5): KAGVTQTPRYLIKTRGQQVTLSCSPISGHRSVSWYQQTPGQGLQFLFEYFSETQRNKGNFPGRFSGRQFSNSRSEMNVSTLELGDSALYLCASSLRGGGNQETQYFGPGTRLLVL.